Below, 20 T cell receptor beta chains from the same sample are listed, as sequenced in a study of T cell changes during pregnancy in multiple sclerosis (dated by TCRdb to about 2019). Library generation was performed with the immunoSEQ multiplex PCR assay. TCRdb carries this immuneACCESS record with in-frame sequences only. Its versions omit some clonotypes, under half of them owing to an unresolved V gene in the studies checked, with the rest unexplained. Recorded for this sample are 26,000 or so clones; 75% to 90% of them occurred a single time. The ten top clones hold 0.45% to 0.6% of the sample. This material consisted of CD4+ T cells from peripheral blood mononuclear cells, taken in the first trimester of pregnancy. These receptor sequences come from a female donor in good health, enrolled as a control in a pregnancy study.

The chain has TRBV29-1 and TRBJ2-1, with TRBD2 matching 10 bases. Germline loops: CDR1 SQVTM, CDR2 ANQGSEA. The CDR3 has 14 residues. V trimming: 4 bases; J trimming: 9 bases; junction bases outside the gene matches: 9. DNA of the CDR3: TGCAGCGTTGGGGTATCTAGCGGGAGTCGTGAGCAGTTCTTC. Protein sequence: CSVGVSSGSREQFF.

This clone was observed a single time. V usage is TRBV6-6 and J usage is TRBJ2-7; TRBD2 might be the D (5 bases). The V gene lost 6 bases and the J gene lost 5 bases, with 17 bases spanning the gap. Germline lookup yields CDR1 MNHNY and CDR2 SVGAGI (reference sequence). CDR3 size: 14 residues. CDR3 in amino acids: CASRRGESVNEQYF. The DNA of the CDR3 is TGTGCCAGCAGGCGTGGGGAGAGTGTTAACGAGCAGTACTTC.

This clone was seen a single time. The chain combines TRBV9 with TRBJ2-7; the D is unclear. The CDR3 extends over 14 amino acids. Trimming stripped 3 bases from V and 5 bases from J, with 15 bases between. CDR1 and CDR2 (germline): SGDLS, YYNGEE. Here the CDR3 DNA reads TGTGCCAGCAGCGAAACTCATCTCGTCAACGAGCAGTACTTC. This sequence encodes CASSETHLVNEQYF.

V and J are TRBV5-1 and TRBJ2-7; 8 nucleotides agree with TRBD1. After removal of 4 bases from V and 5 bases from J, the junction contained 8 bases not matched to a gene. Germline V lookup: CDR1 SGHRS, CDR2 YFSETQ. CDR3 size: 14 residues. CDR3 sequence reads: CASSTLTGVDEQYF. CDR3 nucleotides: TGCGCCAGCAGCACACTGACAGGGGTGGACGAGCAGTACTTC.

V gene TRBV19 combines with J gene TRBJ1-5; 9 positions agree with TRBD1. Trimming removed 3 bases from V and 15 bases from J; junction bases left unmatched: 6. The CDR3 is made up of 12 amino acids. Germline V gives CDR1 LNHDA, CDR2 SQIVND (reference sequence). Here the CDR3 reads CASSIGQGSPHF. The DNA of the CDR3 is TGTGCCAGTAGTATTGGACAGGGGTCACCGCATTTT.

The V call is TRBV29-1, the J call TRBJ1-2, with D uncertain. The CDR3 has 13 residues. V lost 3 bases, J lost 4 bases, and 12 bases lay in between. Looked up from germline, CDR1 is SQVTM and CDR2 is ANQGSEA. The CDR3 spells CSVEDVGSYGYTF. CDR3 coding DNA: TGCAGCGTTGAGGACGTTGGGAGCTATGGCTACACCTTC.

This clone was detected once. V gene TRBV6-1 combines with J gene TRBJ1-5; D ambiguous. The CDR3 covers 16 residues. V was pared by 1 base and J by 1 base, with 11 bases between. Germline V lookup: CDR1 MNHNS, CDR2 SASEGT. The chain's CDR3 is CASSEEGRGSNQPQHF. The CDR3 nucleotides read TGTGCCAGCAGTGAAGAGGGTCGGGGAAGCAATCAGCCCCAGCATTTT.

This chain joins TRBV7-2 and TRBJ2-3; TRBD2 matches at 10 bases. V trimming: 1 base; J trimming: 6 bases; junction bases outside the gene matches: 4. The CDR3 is 15 amino acids. Germline V gene sequence: CDR1 SGHTA, CDR2 FQGNSA. CDR3 DNA: TGTGCCAGCAGCTTAGTTAGCGGGGGGACGGATACGCAGTATTTT. This codes for CASSLVSGGTDTQYF.

The rearrangement links TRBV6-1 to TRBJ2-3; tentative D call: TRBD2 (5 bases). CDR1 and CDR2 from the germline V gene are MNHNS and SASEGT. The CDR3 runs 16 residues. V lost 4 bases to trimming and J lost 10 bases, with 24 bases between them. The CDR3 DNA follows: TGTGCCAGCAGTGCAAATCCCGAATTCACTAGAGAGGCGCAGTATTTT. Its protein product is CASSANPEFTREAQYF.

This clone occurred once. This sequence joins TRBV29-1 and TRBJ2-1; 8 nucleotides agree with TRBD1. V shed 5 bases, J shed 4 bases, and the junction held 1 base outside the gene matches. The length of the CDR3 is 12 residues. The germline CDR1 and CDR2 sequences are SQVTM and ANQGSEA. The CDR3 sequence is CSVWDRYNEQFF. The CDR3 coding sequence is TGCAGCGTTTGGGACAGGTACAATGAGCAGTTCTTC.

The chain is built from TRBV4-2 and TRBJ2-5, with 11 bases identical to TRBD2. V lost 1 base to trimming and J lost 5 bases; unmatched junction nucleotides: 15. Germline CDR1 LGHNA, CDR2 YNFKEQ. The CDR3 length is 19 residues. CDR3 sequence (DNA): TGTGCCAGCAGCCAAGGTGTTTGGGGGACTAGCGGTGCCACTGAGACCCAGTACTTC. Protein product: CASSQGVWGTSGATETQYF.

The chain employs TRBV19 and TRBJ2-1; 10 nucleotides line up with TRBD1. CDR3 length equals 15 residues. With 4 bases clipped from V and 4 bases from J, the junction kept 4 bases outside the gene matches. Germline assignment: CDR1 LNHDA and CDR2 SQIVND (reference sequence). CDR3 DNA sequence: TGTGCCAGTAGTAAGGAGGACAGGGGGTACAATGAGCAGTTCTTC. Translation gives CASSKEDRGYNEQFF. The variable domain in full, with the rest retrieved from reference TRBV19 and TRBJ2-1, is DGGITQSPKYLFRKEGQNVTLSCEQNLNHDAMYWYRQDPGQGLRLIYYSQIVNDFQKGDIAEGYSVSREKKESFPLTVTSAQKNPTAFYLCASSKEDRGYNEQFFGPGTRLTVL.

This chain uses TRBV30 with TRBJ2-6; D perhaps matches TRBD2 (5 bases). Germline loops: CDR1 GTSNPN, CDR2 SVGIG (reference sequence). V was cut by 5 bases and J by 2 bases, with 7 bases left in between. The CDR3 is made up of 13 amino acids. The CDR3 here is CAWRGTGANVLTF. Here the CDR3 DNA reads TGTGCCTGGCGAGGGACTGGGGCCAACGTCCTGACTTTC.

The chain employs TRBV10-2 and TRBJ2-2; tentative D call: TRBD1 (6 bases). CDR3 length: 13 amino acids. Germline CDR1 is WSHSY and CDR2 is SAAADI. The germline V and J ends were trimmed by 3 bases and 7 bases, with 9 bases remaining between them. CDR3 protein: CASSEQGSGELFF. CDR3 bases: TGCGCCAGCAGTGAACAGGGCAGCGGGGAGCTGTTTTTT.

The chain is built from TRBV4-3 and TRBJ2-1; TRBD2 agrees at 9 bases. Germline V gene data show CDR1 as LGHNA and CDR2 as YSLEER. V gave up 2 bases and J gave up 7 bases; unmatched junction bases: 6. This CDR3 contains 15 residues. The DNA for the CDR3 is TGCGCCAGCAGCCAAATGGGACTAGCCTTTAATGAGCAGTTCTTC. This gives the protein CASSQMGLAFNEQFF.

This clone was counted once. This chain links TRBV19 with TRBJ2-7; a possible D gene is TRBD2 (5 bases). Germline-derived CDR1 and CDR2 are LNHDA and SQIVND (reference sequence). V was shortened by 4 bases and J by 6 bases, with 10 bases between the two germline ends. The CDR3 totals 12 residues. CDR3 sequence reads: CASSSLLAEQYF. The CDR3 DNA reads as TGTGCCAGTAGTAGTTTGCTAGCCGAGCAGTACTTC.

The genes are TRBV5-6 and TRBJ2-3, with 8 bases that match TRBD2. The CDR3 is 17 residues long. Germline loops: CDR1 SGHDT, CDR2 YYEEEE. V lost 4 bases to trimming and J lost 1 base; unmatched junction nucleotides: 11. CDR3 nucleotides: TGTGCCAGCAGCCACTATAGCGGGGCAATGGGCACAGATACGCAGTATTTT. Translation gives CASSHYSGAMGTDTQYF.

The rearrangement joins TRBV10-3 to TRBJ2-1; D possibly corresponds to TRBD2 (5 bases). V was trimmed by 10 bases and J by 5 bases, leaving 18 bases between them. The CDR3 contains 14 residues. Looked up from germline, CDR1 is ENHRY and CDR2 is SYGVKD. The CDR3 region has the DNA TGTGCCACCCAAGAGGTTCAGCGGAACAATGAGCAGTTCTTC. Translation gives CATQEVQRNNEQFF.

Worth noting for this clone: Other DNA sequences from this sample encode an identical CDR3 as well. J is TRBJ2-5 and V is TRBV19, with 12 nucleotides matching TRBD2. The CDR3 covers 13 residues. V shed 9 bases, J shed 3 bases, and the junction held 2 bases outside the gene matches. Germline CDR1 is LNHDA and CDR2 is SQIVND (reference sequence). The CDR3 is CASRTSGEETQYF. The DNA for the CDR3 is TGTGCCAGCCGGACTAGCGGGGAAGAGACCCAGTACTTC.

V gene TRBV21-1 combines with J gene TRBJ2-1; the table gives TRBD1 as D, unverified against the DNA. TRBV21-1 is described as a pseudogene. The CDR3 sequence is 18 residues long. DNA of the CDR3: TGTGCCAGCAGCAAAGAGGGGGAAGAGACCGTCCCCTACAATGAGCAGTTCTTC. Its translation is CASSKEGEETVPYNEQFF.